The TCR beta chain under discussion was sequenced for a study of human T cells and chemical hapten exposure. On the study more broadly: Once 0.01% DPC had been applied to the upper back by patch test, readings were taken at 6 days. Yields of TCR per sample differed, chiefly owing to small differences in pooled library volume.

V lost 3 bases and J 6 bases, leaving 12 bases between the germline ends. The CDR3 has 14 amino acids. Per the germline V gene, CDR1 is MGHDK and CDR2 is SYGVNS. General observations from the study: DPC sensitization did not alter TCRs above 1 in 1000 frequency.

Time point denoted: patch test 1, 2 weeks after DPC sensitization. Treatment of the sample: therapeutic diphenylcyclopropenone sensitization with weekly scalp DPC. Individual cDNA molecules in this library carried unique molecular identifiers. TCRdb re-called the RACE reads through MiXCR, storing one row per CDR3 protein. The data contain 380,000 or so distinct CDR3 sequences, more than 4.5% of them seen just once; the ten biggest clones take up around 2%. About this clonotype itself: The antigen remains undetermined.

The specimen was whole blood, collected in connection with sensitization to the hapten diphenylcyclopropenone (DPC). This clonotype originated in a woman aged 45 to 65 with alopecia areata. Some clones in this sample may be carry-over from other donors' samples. V gene TRBV25-1 combines with J gene TRBJ1-5; D perhaps matches TRBD1 (6 bases). DNA of the CDR3: TGTGCCAGCAGTGAGGGGGGCAGGGGTCAGCCCCAGCATTTT. The encoded protein is CASSEGGRGQPQHF.